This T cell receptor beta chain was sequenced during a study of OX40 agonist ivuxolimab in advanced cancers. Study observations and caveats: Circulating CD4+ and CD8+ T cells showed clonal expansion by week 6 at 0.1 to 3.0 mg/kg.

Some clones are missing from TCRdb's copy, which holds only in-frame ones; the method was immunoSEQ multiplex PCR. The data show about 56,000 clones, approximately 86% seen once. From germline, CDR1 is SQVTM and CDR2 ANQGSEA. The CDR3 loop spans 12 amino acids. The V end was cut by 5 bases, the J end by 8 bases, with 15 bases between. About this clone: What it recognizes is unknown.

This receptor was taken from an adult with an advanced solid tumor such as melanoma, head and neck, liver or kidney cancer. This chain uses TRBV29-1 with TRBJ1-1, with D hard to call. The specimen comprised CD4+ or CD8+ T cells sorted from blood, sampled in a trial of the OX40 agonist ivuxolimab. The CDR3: CSVSTQANEAFF. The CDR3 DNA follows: TGCAGCGTTTCGACCCAGGCAAACGAAGCTTTCTTT.